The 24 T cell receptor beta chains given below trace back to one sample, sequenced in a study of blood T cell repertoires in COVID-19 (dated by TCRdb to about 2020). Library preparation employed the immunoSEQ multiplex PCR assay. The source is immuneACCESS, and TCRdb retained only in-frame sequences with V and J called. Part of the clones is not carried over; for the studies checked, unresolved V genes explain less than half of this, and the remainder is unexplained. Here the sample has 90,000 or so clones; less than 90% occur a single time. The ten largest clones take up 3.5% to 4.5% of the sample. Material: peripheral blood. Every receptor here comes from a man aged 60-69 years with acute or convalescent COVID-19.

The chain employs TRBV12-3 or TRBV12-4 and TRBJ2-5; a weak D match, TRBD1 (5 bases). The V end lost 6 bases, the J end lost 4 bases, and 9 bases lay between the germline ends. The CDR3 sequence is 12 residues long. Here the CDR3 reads CASSPGLETQYF. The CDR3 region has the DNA TGTGCCAGCAGCCCAGGGTTAGAGACCCAGTACTTC.

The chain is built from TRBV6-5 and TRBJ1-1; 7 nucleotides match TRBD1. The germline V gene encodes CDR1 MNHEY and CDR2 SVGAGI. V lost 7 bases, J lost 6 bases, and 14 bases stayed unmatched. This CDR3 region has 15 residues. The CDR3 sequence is CASTGLGTDDSEAFF. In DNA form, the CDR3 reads TGTGCCAGCACAGGGTTGGGGACAGACGATTCTGAAGCTTTCTTT.

The CDR3 sequence is CASSPLQETPPLHF. The CDR3 nucleotides read TGTGCCAGCTCACCACTTCAGGAAACCCCACCCCTCCACTTT. This rearrangement joins TRBV18 to TRBJ1-6, with D unclear. V lost 1 base to trimming and J lost 11 bases, with 12 bases between them. CDR1 is KGHSH and CDR2 is LQKENI in the germline V gene. This CDR3 is built from 14 residues.

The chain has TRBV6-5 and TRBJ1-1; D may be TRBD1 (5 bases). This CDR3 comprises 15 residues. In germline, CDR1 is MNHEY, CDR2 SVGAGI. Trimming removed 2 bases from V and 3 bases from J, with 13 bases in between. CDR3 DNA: TGTGCCAGCAGTTACCGGGGGGTCGGTCACACTGAAGCTTTCTTT. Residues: CASSYRGVGHTEAFF.

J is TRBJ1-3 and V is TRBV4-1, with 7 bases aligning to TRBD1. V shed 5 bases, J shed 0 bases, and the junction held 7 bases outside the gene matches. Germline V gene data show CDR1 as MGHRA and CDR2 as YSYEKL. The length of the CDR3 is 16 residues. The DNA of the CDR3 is TGCGCCAGCAGCAACCCACAGGGGATCTCTGGAAACACCATATATTTT. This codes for CASSNPQGISGNTIYF.

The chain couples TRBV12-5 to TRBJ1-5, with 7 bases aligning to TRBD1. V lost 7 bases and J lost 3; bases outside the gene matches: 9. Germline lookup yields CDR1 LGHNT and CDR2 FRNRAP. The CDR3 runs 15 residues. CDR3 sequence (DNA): TGTGCTAGTGCCCACGGGACAGTTTACAATCAGCCCCAGCATTTT. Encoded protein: CASAHGTVYNQPQHF.

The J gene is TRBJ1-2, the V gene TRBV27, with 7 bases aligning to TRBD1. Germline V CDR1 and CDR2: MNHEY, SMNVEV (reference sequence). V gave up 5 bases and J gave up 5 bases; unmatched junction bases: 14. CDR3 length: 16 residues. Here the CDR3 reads CASSHAMTGRLYGYTF. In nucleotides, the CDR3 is TGTGCCAGCAGTCACGCCATGACAGGGAGGCTTTATGGCTACACCTTC.

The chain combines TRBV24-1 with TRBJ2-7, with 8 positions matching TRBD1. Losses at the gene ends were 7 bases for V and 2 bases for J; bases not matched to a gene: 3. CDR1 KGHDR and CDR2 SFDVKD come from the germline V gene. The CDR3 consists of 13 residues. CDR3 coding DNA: TGTGCCACCAGCGGACAGGGCCCCTACGAGCAGTACTTC. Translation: CATSGQGPYEQYF.

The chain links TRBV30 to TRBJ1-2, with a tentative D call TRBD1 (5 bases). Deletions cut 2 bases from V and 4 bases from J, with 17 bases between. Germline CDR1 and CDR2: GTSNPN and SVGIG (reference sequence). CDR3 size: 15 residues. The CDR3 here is CAWSIPSGGTYGYTF. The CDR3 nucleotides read TGTGCCTGGAGTATCCCGTCAGGAGGGACCTATGGCTACACCTTC.

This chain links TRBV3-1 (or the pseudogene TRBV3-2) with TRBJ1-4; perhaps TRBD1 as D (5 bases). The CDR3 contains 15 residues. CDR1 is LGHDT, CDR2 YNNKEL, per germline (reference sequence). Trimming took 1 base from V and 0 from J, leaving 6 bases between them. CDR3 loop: CASSQGGATNEKLFF. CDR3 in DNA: TGTGCCAGCAGCCAAGGGGGGGCAACTAATGAAAAACTGTTTTTT.

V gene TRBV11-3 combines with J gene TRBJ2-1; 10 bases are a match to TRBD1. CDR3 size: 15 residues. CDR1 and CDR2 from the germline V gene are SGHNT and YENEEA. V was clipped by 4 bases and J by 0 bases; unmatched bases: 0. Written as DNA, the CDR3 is TGTGCCAGCAGCTGGACAGGGGGCTCCTACAATGAGCAGTTCTTC. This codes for CASSWTGGSYNEQFF.

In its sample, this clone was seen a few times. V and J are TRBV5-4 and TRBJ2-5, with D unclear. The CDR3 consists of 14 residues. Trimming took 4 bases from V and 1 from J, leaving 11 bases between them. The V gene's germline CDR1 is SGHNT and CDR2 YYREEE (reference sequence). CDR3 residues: CASSPQVGQETQYF. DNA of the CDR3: TGTGCCAGCAGCCCGCAGGTCGGCCAAGAGACCCAGTACTTC.

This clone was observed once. The CDR3 loop reads CATSPGLADTGELFF. CDR3 bases: TGTGCCACCAGCCCGGGACTAGCGGACACCGGGGAGCTGTTTTTT. This chain joins TRBV24-1 and TRBJ2-2; TRBD2 agrees at 11 bases. The CDR3 runs to 15 residues. Trimming cost V 7 bases and J 3 bases; bases outside gene matches: 3. Germline V gene lookup returns CDR1 KGHDR and CDR2 SFDVKD.

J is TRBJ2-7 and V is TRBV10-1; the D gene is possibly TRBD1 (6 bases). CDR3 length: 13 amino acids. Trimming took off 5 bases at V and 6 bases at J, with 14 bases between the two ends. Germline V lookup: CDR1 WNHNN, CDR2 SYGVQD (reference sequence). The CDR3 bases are TGCGCCAGCAGTCCAACAGGGAAAGGCGAGCAGTACTTC. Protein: CASSPTGKGEQYF.

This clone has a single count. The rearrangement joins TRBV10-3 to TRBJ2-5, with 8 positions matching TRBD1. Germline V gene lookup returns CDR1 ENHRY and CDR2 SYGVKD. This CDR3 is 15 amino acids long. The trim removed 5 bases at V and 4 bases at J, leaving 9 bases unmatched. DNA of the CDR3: TGTGCCATCAGTCAGGGGGCGCGTCTTGGAGAGACCCAGTACTTC. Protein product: CAISQGARLGETQYF.

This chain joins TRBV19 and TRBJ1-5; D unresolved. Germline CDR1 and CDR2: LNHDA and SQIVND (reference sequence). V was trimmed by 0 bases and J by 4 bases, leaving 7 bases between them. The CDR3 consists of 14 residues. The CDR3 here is CASSIESGNQPQHF. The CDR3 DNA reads TGTGCCAGTAGTATAGAATCGGGGAATCAGCCCCAGCATTTT.

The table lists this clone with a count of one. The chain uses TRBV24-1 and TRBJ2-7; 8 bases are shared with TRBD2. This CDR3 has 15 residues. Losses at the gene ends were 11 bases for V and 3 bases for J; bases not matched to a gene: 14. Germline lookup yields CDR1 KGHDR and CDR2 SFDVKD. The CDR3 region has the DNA TGTGCCAACATATTCTTCCGGGAGGGTTACTACGAGCAGTACTTC. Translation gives CANIFFREGYYEQYF.

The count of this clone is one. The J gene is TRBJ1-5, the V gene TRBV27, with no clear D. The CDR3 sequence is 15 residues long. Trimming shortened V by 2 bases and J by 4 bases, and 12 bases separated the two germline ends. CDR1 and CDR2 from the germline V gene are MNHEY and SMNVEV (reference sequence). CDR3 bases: TGTGCCAGCAGTTTAAGCTCGCGAGGAAATCAGCCCCAGCATTTT. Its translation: CASSLSSRGNQPQHF.

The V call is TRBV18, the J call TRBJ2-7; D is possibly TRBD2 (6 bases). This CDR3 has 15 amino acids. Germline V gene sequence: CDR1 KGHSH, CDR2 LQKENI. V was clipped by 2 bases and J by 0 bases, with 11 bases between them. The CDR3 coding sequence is TGTGCCAGCTCACCAATAGGGAGGAGCTCCTACGAGCAGTACTTC. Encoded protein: CASSPIGRSSYEQYF.

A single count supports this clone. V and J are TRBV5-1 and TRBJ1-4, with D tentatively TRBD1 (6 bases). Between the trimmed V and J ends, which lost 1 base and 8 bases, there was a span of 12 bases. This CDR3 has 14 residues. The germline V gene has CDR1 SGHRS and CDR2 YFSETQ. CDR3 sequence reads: CASSLSGEGEKLFF. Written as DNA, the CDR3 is TGCGCCAGCAGCTTGTCAGGGGAAGGGGAAAAACTGTTTTTT.

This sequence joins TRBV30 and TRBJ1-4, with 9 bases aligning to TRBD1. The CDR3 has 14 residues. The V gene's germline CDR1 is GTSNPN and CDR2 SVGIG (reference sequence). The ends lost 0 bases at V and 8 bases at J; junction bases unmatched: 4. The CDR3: CAWSVQGAWEKLFF. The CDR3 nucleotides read TGTGCCTGGAGTGTACAGGGGGCATGGGAAAAACTGTTTTTT. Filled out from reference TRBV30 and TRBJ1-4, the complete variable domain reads SQTIHQWPATLVQPVGSPLSLECTVEGTSNPNLYWYRQAAGRGLQLLFYSVGIGQISSEVPQNLSASRPQDRQFILSSKKLLLSDSGFYLCAWSVQGAWEKLFFGSGTQLSVL.

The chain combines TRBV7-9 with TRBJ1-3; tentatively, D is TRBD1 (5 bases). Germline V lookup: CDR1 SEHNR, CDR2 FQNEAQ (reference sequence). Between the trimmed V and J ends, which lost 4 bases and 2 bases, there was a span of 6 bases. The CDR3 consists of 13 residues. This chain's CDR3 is CASSWTTGNTIYF. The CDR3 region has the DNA TGTGCCAGCAGCTGGACAACTGGAAACACCATATATTTT.

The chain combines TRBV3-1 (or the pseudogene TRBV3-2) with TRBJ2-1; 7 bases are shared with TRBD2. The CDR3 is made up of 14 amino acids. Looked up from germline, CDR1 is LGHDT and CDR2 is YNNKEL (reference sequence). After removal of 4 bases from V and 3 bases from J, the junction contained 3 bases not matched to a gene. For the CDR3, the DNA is TGTGCCAGCAGCCCTGGGGGGGGCTACAATGAGCAGTTCTTC. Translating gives CASSPGGGYNEQFF.

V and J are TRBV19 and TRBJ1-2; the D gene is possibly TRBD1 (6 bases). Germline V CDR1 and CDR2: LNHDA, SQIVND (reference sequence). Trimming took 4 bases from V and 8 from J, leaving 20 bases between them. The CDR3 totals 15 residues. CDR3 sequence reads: CASSTTLTGAKGYTF. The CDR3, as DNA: TGTGCCAGTAGTACCACACTGACAGGCGCCAAAGGCTACACCTTC. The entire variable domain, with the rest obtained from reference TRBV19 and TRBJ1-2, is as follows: DGGITQSPKYLFRKEGQNVTLSCEQNLNHDAMYWYRQDPGQGLRLIYYSQIVNDFQKGDIAEGYSVSREKKESFPLTVTSAQKNPTAFYLCASSTTLTGAKGYTFGSGTRLTVV.